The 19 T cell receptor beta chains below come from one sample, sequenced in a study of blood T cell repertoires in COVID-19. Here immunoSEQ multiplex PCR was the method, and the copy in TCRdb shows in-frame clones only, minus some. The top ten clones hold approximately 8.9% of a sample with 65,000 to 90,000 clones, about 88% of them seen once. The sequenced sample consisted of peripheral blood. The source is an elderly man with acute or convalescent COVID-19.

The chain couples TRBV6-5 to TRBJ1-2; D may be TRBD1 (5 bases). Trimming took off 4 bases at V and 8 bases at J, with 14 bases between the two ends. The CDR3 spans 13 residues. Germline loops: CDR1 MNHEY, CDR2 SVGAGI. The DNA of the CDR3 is TGTGCCAGCAGTTCAGGGATTATAGGAGGCTACACCTTC. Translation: CASSSGIIGGYTF.

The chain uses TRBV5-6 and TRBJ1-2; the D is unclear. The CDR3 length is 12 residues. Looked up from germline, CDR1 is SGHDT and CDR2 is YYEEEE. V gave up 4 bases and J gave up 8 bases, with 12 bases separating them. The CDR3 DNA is TGTGCCAGCAGCATAGAACGGGGAGGCTACACCTTC. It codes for CASSIERGGYTF.

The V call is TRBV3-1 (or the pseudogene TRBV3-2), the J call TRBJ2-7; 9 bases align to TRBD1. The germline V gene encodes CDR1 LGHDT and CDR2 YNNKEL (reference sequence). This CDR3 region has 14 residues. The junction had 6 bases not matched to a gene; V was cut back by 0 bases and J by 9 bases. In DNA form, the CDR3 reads TGTGCCAGCAGCCAAGAGGGACAGGGTGGAAGGCAGTACTTC. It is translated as CASSQEGQGGRQYF.

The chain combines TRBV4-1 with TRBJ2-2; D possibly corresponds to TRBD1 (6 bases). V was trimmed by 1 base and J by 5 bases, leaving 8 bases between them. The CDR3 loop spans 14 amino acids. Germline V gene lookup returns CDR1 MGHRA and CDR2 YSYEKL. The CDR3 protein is CASSQGTGTGELFF. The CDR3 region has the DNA TGCGCCAGCAGCCAAGGCACAGGGACCGGGGAGCTGTTTTTT.

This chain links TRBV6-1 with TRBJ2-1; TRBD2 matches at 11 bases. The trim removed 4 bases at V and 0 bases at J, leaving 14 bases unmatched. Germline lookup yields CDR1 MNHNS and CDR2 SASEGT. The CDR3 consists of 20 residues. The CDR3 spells CASSAGLAGGNIGSYNEQFF. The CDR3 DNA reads TGTGCCAGCAGTGCCGGACTAGCGGGCGGAAATATTGGCTCCTACAATGAGCAGTTCTTC.

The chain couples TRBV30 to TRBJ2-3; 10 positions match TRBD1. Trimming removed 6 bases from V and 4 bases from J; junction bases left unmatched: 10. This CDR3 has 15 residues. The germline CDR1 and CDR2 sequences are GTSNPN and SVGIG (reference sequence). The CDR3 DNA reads TGTGCCTGCCCTCGGACAGGGGGGGGCGCAGATACGCAGTATTTT. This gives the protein CACPRTGGGADTQYF.

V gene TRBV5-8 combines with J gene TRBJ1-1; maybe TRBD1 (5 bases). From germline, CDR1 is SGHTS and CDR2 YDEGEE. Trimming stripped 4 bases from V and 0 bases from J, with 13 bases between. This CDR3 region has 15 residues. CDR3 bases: TGTGCCAGCAGCCGAACGGAGGGGTTGAACACTGAAGCTTTCTTT. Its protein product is CASSRTEGLNTEAFF.

Here the CDR3 reads CASSLTGTSYNEQFF. CDR3 sequence (DNA): TGTGCCAGCAGCCTCACCGGGACTAGCTATAATGAGCAGTTCTTC. V gene TRBV7-8 combines with J gene TRBJ2-1; 9 bases align to TRBD2. V was pared by 5 bases and J by 7 bases, with 9 bases of the junction left unmatched. The V gene's germline CDR1 is SGHVS and CDR2 FQNEAQ. The CDR3 length is 15 residues. The whole variable domain, remainder taken from reference TRBV7-8 and TRBJ2-1, is GAGVSQSPRYKVAKRGQDVALRCDPISGHVSLFWYQQALGQGPEFLTYFQNEAQLDKSGLPSDRFFAERPEGSVSTLKIQRTQQEDSAVYLCASSLTGTSYNEQFFGPGTRLTVL.

CDR3 coding DNA: TGTGCCAGTACTCGAGGACAGGGAGCGAATGAAAAACTGTTTTTT. Its translation is CASTRGQGANEKLFF. V is TRBV19 and J is TRBJ1-4; 8 nucleotides match TRBD1. V was pared by 7 bases and J by 5 bases, with 9 bases of the junction left unmatched. CDR1 LNHDA and CDR2 SQIVND come from the germline V gene (reference sequence). The CDR3 covers 15 residues.

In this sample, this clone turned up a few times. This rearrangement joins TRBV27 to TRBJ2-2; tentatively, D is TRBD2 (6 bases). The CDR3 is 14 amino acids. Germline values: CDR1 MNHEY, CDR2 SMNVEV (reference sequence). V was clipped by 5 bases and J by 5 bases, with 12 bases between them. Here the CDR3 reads CASSRRAVTGELFF. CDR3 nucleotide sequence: TGTGCCAGCAGTCGGAGGGCGGTTACCGGGGAGCTGTTTTTT.

CDR3 protein: CASSLRDRGHEQYF. CDR3 bases: TGTGCCAGCAGCTTAAGGGACAGGGGGCACGAGCAGTACTTC. The chain couples TRBV7-2 to TRBJ2-7; 12 bases match TRBD1. CDR3 length: 14 residues. Germline-derived CDR1 and CDR2 are SGHTA and FQGNSA. V dropped 2 bases and J dropped 5; count of bases not matched to a gene: 1.

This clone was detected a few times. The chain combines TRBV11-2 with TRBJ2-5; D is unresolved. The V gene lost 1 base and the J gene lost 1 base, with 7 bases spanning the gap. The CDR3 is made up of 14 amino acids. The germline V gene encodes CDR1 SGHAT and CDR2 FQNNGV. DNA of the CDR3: TGTGCCAGCAGCTTAGGTGGCTCCCAAGAGACCCAGTACTTC. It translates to CASSLGGSQETQYF.

CDR3 DNA: TGCGCCAGCAGCATACCGGGAACTGAAGCTTTCTTT. Protein product: CASSIPGTEAFF. The V gene is TRBV5-1, the J gene TRBJ1-1, with no clear D. Germline V gene sequence: CDR1 SGHRS, CDR2 YFSETQ. CDR3 length: 12 amino acids. The germline V and J ends were trimmed by 4 bases and 5 bases, with 9 bases remaining between them.

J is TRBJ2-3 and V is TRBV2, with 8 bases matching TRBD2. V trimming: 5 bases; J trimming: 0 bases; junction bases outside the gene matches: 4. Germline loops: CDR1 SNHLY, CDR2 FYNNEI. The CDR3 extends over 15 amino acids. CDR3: CASSLAGTSTDTQYF. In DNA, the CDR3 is TGTGCCAGCAGTTTAGCGGGGACTAGCACAGATACGCAGTATTTT.

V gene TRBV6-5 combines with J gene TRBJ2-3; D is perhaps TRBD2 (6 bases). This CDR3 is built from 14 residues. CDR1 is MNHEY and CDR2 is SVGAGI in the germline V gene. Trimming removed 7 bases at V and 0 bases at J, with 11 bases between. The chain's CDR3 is CASMEAGSTDTQYF. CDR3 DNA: TGTGCCAGCATGGAGGCGGGGAGCACAGATACGCAGTATTTT.

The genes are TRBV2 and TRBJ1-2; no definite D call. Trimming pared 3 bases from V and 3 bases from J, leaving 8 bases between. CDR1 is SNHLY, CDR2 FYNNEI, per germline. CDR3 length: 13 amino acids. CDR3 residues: CASSDGTDYGYTF. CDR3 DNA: TGTGCCAGCAGTGATGGTACTGACTATGGCTACACCTTC.

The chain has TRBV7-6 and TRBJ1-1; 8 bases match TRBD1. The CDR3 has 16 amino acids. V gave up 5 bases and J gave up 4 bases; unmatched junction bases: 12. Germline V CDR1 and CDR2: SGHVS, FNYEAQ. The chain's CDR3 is CASSDDRGREVTEAFF. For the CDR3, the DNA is TGTGCCAGCAGCGATGACAGGGGACGGGAAGTCACTGAAGCTTTCTTT.

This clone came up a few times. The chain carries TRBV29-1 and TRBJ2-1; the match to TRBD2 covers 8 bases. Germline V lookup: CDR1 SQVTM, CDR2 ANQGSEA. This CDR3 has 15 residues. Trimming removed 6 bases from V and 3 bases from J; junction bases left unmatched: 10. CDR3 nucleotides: TGCAGCGTCTCTTCTGAAGCGGGGGTCTACAATGAGCAGTTCTTC. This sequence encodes CSVSSEAGVYNEQFF.

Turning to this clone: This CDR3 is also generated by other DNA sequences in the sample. The CDR3 reads CASSLGGQSSYNEQFF. CDR3 nucleotide sequence: TGCGCCAGCAGCTTGGGGGGCCAGAGCTCCTACAATGAGCAGTTCTTC. The V call is TRBV5-1, the J call TRBJ2-1, with D maybe TRBD1 (5 bases). Between the trimmed V and J ends, which lost 0 bases and 0 bases, there was a span of 10 bases. Germline V gives CDR1 SGHRS, CDR2 YFSETQ. This CDR3 has 16 amino acids.